Listed here are 17 T cell receptor beta chains from one sample, sequenced in a study of T-cell memory formation after mild COVID-19. TCRdb reprocessed the 5' RACE reads via MiXCR and lists one record per CDR3 protein. The sample includes roughly 240,000 distinct CDR3 sequences, about a sixth of them seen just once. Specimen: PBMCs or a T cell subset sorted from them (not recorded which). These receptors came from a man in his late teens or twenties who had mild COVID-19 (a few samples of this study predate the infection). Cell type and time point are not known.

This clonotype was found a few times. V usage is TRBV20-1 and J usage is TRBJ2-7, with 11 bases fitting TRBD2. The CDR3 runs 13 residues. CDR1 is DFQATT and CDR2 is SNEGSKA in the germline V gene (reference sequence). The CDR3 DNA reads as TGCAGCCTAGCGGGGGGCCCTACCTACGAGCAGTACTTC. As protein: CSLAGGPTYEQYF.

Only a few counts were recorded for this clonotype. The chain has TRBV7-2 and TRBJ2-4, with 7 bases lining up with TRBD2. Germline V gene sequence: CDR1 SGHTA, CDR2 FQGNSA. The CDR3 sequence is 13 residues long. Unmatched junction bases numbered 10, after V lost 10 bases and J lost 7 bases. The CDR3 sequence: CATGWQGGNIQYF. CDR3 DNA: TGTGCCACCGGGTGGCAGGGAGGGAACATTCAGTACTTC.

The sample holds a few counts of this clonotype. V usage is TRBV9 and J usage is TRBJ2-7; 9 bases fit TRBD1. Germline values: CDR1 SGDLS, CDR2 YYNGEE. J gave up 5 bases and V 4 bases, and 10 bases lay outside the gene matches. The CDR3 has 15 amino acids. CDR3 region: CASSPRTGATHEQYF. The CDR3 region has the DNA TGTGCCAGCAGCCCCCGGACAGGGGCAACCCACGAGCAGTACTTC.

This clonotype was seen ten or more times. The genes are TRBV7-2 and TRBJ2-5, with D possibly being TRBD1 (5 bases). Germline loops: CDR1 SGHTA, CDR2 FQGNSA. The CDR3 length is 13 residues. The ends were cut back, 3 bases at V and 4 bases at J, with 9 bases in the middle. CDR3 sequence: CASSFGAGETQYF. In DNA form, the CDR3 reads TGTGCCAGCAGCTTTGGGGCCGGAGAGACCCAGTACTTC.

The chain couples TRBV20-1 to TRBJ2-3, with D perhaps matching TRBD1 or TRBD2 (6 bases each). Germline CDR1 reads DFQATT; CDR2 reads SNEGSKA (reference sequence). The CDR3 is made up of 14 amino acids. V was trimmed by 5 bases and J by 2 bases, leaving 14 bases between them. CDR3 amino acids: CSAPPGGYTDTQYF. CDR3 bases: TGCAGTGCTCCCCCCGGGGGCTACACAGATACGCAGTATTTT.

A few counts support this clonotype. The CDR3 bases are TGTGCCAGCAGCTTAGCTGGGAAGGATACTGAAGCTTTCTTT. It yields the protein CASSLAGKDTEAFF. The gene calls are TRBV7-9 and TRBJ1-1, with D unclear. Germline V gives CDR1 SEHNR, CDR2 FQNEAQ (reference sequence). Deletions cut 0 bases from V and 5 bases from J, with 10 bases between. The CDR3 extends over 14 amino acids.

This clonotype was seen repeatedly, ten times or more. This rearrangement joins TRBV4-3 to TRBJ1-1; D not certain. This CDR3 contains 13 residues. Germline CDR1 and CDR2: LGHNA and YSLEER. The V gene lost 2 bases and the J gene lost 4 bases, with 8 bases spanning the gap. CDR3 loop: CASSQYPATEAFF. The CDR3 region has the DNA TGCGCCAGCAGCCAATACCCAGCCACTGAAGCTTTCTTT.

This chain links TRBV7-6 with TRBJ2-7; the D is unclear. Trimming stripped 5 bases from V and 0 bases from J, with 8 bases between. The CDR3 is 13 residues long. Germline loops: CDR1 SGHVS, CDR2 FNYEAQ. CDR3: CASSPRSSYEQYF. CDR3 nucleotides: TGTGCCAGCAGCCCCCGGAGCTCCTACGAGCAGTACTTC.

This chain links TRBV18 with TRBJ1-1; TRBD1 matches at 10 bases. Looked up from germline, CDR1 is KGHSH and CDR2 is LQKENI. The length of the CDR3 is 19 residues. V gave up 3 bases and J gave up 2 bases; unmatched junction bases: 15. CDR3 coding DNA: TGTGCCAGCTCACCTTCCCCGGGACAGGGGAAGGGTGGAAACACTGAAGCTTTCTTT. This encodes CASSPSPGQGKGGNTEAFF.

This clonotype was recorded a few times. The chain has TRBV2 and TRBJ2-5; D is uncertain. V lost 6 bases and J 0 bases, leaving 2 bases between the germline ends. CDR3 length: 11 amino acids. Looked up from germline, CDR1 is SNHLY and CDR2 is FYNNEI. The CDR3 region has the DNA TGTGCCAGCAGGGACCAAGAGACCCAGTACTTC. Translating it yields CASRDQETQYF.

This chain links TRBV5-1 with TRBJ2-4; D may be TRBD1 or TRBD2 (5 bases each). V was clipped by 5 bases and J by 3 bases, with 15 bases between them. Germline V gene lookup returns CDR1 SGHRS and CDR2 YFSETQ. CDR3 size: 15 residues. CDR3 DNA: TGCGCCAGCAGTCGGCAGGGAGACGGCAAAAACATTCAGTACTTC. The encoded protein is CASSRQGDGKNIQYF.

This clonotype was counted between two and nine times. The chain recombines TRBV4-3 with TRBJ2-3; tentative D call: TRBD1 (5 bases). This CDR3 is built from 13 residues. V was trimmed by 5 bases and J by 0 bases, leaving 6 bases between them. The germline V gene has CDR1 LGHNA and CDR2 YSLEER. CDR3 bases: TGCGCCAGCAGCAGGGGTAGCACAGATACGCAGTATTTT. It translates to CASSRGSTDTQYF.

This clonotype came up a few times. The CDR3 nucleotides read TGTGCCAGCAGCCCGACAGGGGGCAGGTTGATCTACGAGCAGTACTTC. As protein: CASSPTGGRLIYEQYF. The chain carries TRBV7-2 and TRBJ2-7, with TRBD1 matching over 10 bases. V gave up 5 bases and J gave up 3 bases; unmatched junction bases: 10. CDR1 and CDR2 from the germline V gene are SGHTA and FQGNSA. This CDR3 is built from 16 residues.

This clonotype was detected a few times. V usage is TRBV5-1 and J usage is TRBJ2-5; 8 nucleotides match TRBD1. Germline lookup yields CDR1 SGHRS and CDR2 YFSETQ. The V and J ends lost 4 bases and 5 bases, in that order; junction bases with no gene match: 13. The CDR3 length is 16 residues. CDR3 in amino acids: CASSQGGQGPPETQYF. For the CDR3, the DNA is TGCGCCAGCAGCCAGGGAGGACAGGGCCCCCCGGAGACCCAGTACTTC.

V and J are TRBV24-1 and TRBJ2-1; D is ambiguous. This CDR3 contains 16 residues. From germline, CDR1 is KGHDR and CDR2 SFDVKD. Trimming shortened V by 4 bases and J by 0 bases, and 12 bases separated the two germline ends. DNA of the CDR3: TGTGCCACCAGTGACCCGAGCGCTGACTCCTACAATGAGCAGTTCTTC. Translating it yields CATSDPSADSYNEQFF.

This clonotype was seen a few times. This chain joins TRBV7-9 and TRBJ1-5; D uncertain. Germline CDR1 SEHNR, CDR2 FQNEAQ (reference sequence). The CDR3 consists of 16 residues. Trimming took 1 base from V and 3 from J, leaving 13 bases between them. CDR3 region: CASSLVVGSSNQPQHF. In nucleotides, the CDR3 is TGTGCCAGCAGCTTAGTGGTAGGCTCCTCCAATCAGCCCCAGCATTTT.

This clonotype was counted a few times. V is TRBV3-1 and J is TRBJ2-3; the D gene is possibly TRBD2 (5 bases). Germline values: CDR1 LGHDT, CDR2 YNNKEL (reference sequence). The CDR3 loop spans 14 amino acids. The V end was cut by 5 bases, the J end by 2 bases, with 11 bases between. This CDR3 is CASSFRRDTDTQYF. In nucleotides, the CDR3 is TGTGCCAGCAGCTTTCGACGGGACACAGATACGCAGTATTTT.